This is a list of T cell receptor beta chains from one sample in a study of OX40 agonist ivuxolimab in advanced cancers. Clones were read by immunoSEQ multiplex PCR, and TCRdb kept only the in-frame ones, dropping some. This table has some 70,000 clones, 80% appearing once. Specimen: CD4+ or CD8+ T cells sorted from blood, collected in a trial of the OX40 agonist ivuxolimab. Receptor source: an adult with an advanced solid tumor such as melanoma, head and neck, liver or kidney cancer. CDR3s include the opening cysteine and the closing phenylalanine or tryptophan. Each record gives: clone size, J gene, D gene, V gene, CDR3 protein, CDR3 DNA. The D gene is left open where the match is weak. Clone size is shown for a subset of rows, as once, few, many or a class of expanded clone.

NA TRBJ2-1 NA TRBV15 CATNPGGSYNEQFF TGTGCCACCAACCCCGGGGGCTCCTACAATGAGCAGTTCTTC
NA TRBJ2-1 NA TRBV11-2 CASSLDFAYNEQFF TGTGCCAGCAGCTTAGATTTCGCCTACAATGAGCAGTTCTTC
NA TRBJ2-1 TRBD1 TRBV6-5 CASSYRGQGYNEQFF TGTGCCAGCAGTTACAGGGGACAGGGGTACAATGAGCAGTTCTTC
few TRBJ2-5 NA TRBV28 CASSEGQETQYF TGTGCCAGCAGTGAGGGCCAAGAGACCCAGTACTTC
NA TRBJ2-1 NA TRBV2 CASQGPGFLSYNEQFF TGTGCCTCCCAGGGGCCAGGATTCTTATCCTACAATGAGCAGTTCTTC
few TRBJ1-2 NA TRBV2 CASSGQAFSNYGYTF TGTGCCAGCAGTGGGCAGGCCTTCTCTAACTATGGCTACACCTTC
NA TRBJ2-7 NA TRBV5-4 CASSQGAGEQYF TGTGCCAGCAGCCAAGGGGCTGGAGAGCAGTACTTC
NA TRBJ2-1 NA TRBV5-1 CASSLGQLNEQFF TGCGCCAGCAGCTTAGGCCAGCTTAATGAGCAGTTCTTC
NA TRBJ2-4 NA TRBV2 CASSEERQELAKNIQYF TGTGCCAGCAGTGAAGAGCGACAGGAACTAGCCAAAAACATTCAGTACTTC
NA TRBJ2-5 TRBD1 TRBV6-1 CASSELGQGWETQYF TGTGCCAGCAGTGAATTGGGACAGGGCTGGGAGACCCAGTACTTC
NA TRBJ2-7 NA TRBV28 CASSPGTLTYEQYF TGTGCCAGCAGTCCCGGGACACTCACCTACGAGCAGTACTTC
once TRBJ2-2 NA TRBV2 CASASEAGTGELFF TGTGCCAGCGCGTCGGAGGCGGGGACCGGGGAGCTGTTTTTT
NA TRBJ1-1 NA TRBV6-6 CASIYYTEAFF TGTGCCAGCATCTACTACACTGAAGCTTTCTTT
NA TRBJ1-1 NA TRBV6-5 CASRGFLWGTEAFF TGTGCCAGCAGGGGTTTTCTCTGGGGGACTGAAGCTTTCTTT
NA TRBJ1-2 TRBD1 TRBV25-1 CASTGTGLGYTF TGTGCCAGCACCGGGACAGGGCTTGGCTACACCTTC
NA TRBJ2-1 NA TRBV18 CASSPGAGDRNEQFF TGTGCCAGCTCACCGGGGGCGGGAGATAGGAATGAGCAGTTCTTC
NA TRBJ2-2 NA TRBV18 CASRQDIGTGELFF TGTGCCAGCAGACAGGACATCGGGACCGGGGAGCTGTTTTTT
NA TRBJ1-2 NA TRBV14 CASSQGRQSNGYTF TGTGCCAGCAGCCAAGGCAGACAGTCCAATGGCTACACCTTC
once TRBJ2-1 NA TRBV6-1 CASGQGNNEQFF TGTGCCAGCGGGCAGGGGAACAATGAGCAGTTCTTC
NA TRBJ1-2 TRBD1 TRBV10-3 CAIRGTGDGYTF TGTGCCATCAGGGGGACAGGGGATGGCTACACCTTC
NA TRBJ1-6 TRBD1 TRBV7-2 CASSSGQGTSPLHF TGTGCCAGCAGCTCGGGACAGGGAACCTCACCCCTCCACTTT
NA TRBJ2-2 NA TRBV29-1 CSVASTNTGELFF TGCAGCGTTGCCAGTACGAACACCGGGGAGCTGTTTTTT
NA TRBJ2-5 NA TRBV6-6 CASKPPTQETQYF TGTGCCAGCAAGCCCCCGACACAGGAGACCCAGTACTTC
NA TRBJ2-7 NA TRBV18 CASSPPQDTYEQYF TGTGCCAGCTCACCACCCCAGGATACTTACGAGCAGTACTTC
NA TRBJ1-1 NA TRBV5-1 CASSLANTEAFF TGCGCCAGCAGCTTGGCGAACACTGAAGCTTTCTTT
NA TRBJ2-1 TRBD2 TRBV4-2 CASSQGTSGLYNEQFF TGTGCCAGCAGCCAAGGGACTAGCGGGCTCTACAATGAGCAGTTCTTC
NA TRBJ2-5 TRBD2 TRBV18 CASSPSLAGVRETQYF TGTGCCAGCTCACCTTCACTAGCGGGAGTTAGAGAGACCCAGTACTTC
NA TRBJ2-1 NA TRBV13 CASAQRTQGHEQFF TGTGCCAGTGCTCAACGGACACAAGGGCATGAGCAGTTCTTC
NA TRBJ2-7 TRBD2 TRBV2 CASSELLAGTYEQYF TGTGCCAGCAGTGAACTACTAGCGGGGACCTACGAGCAGTACTTC
NA TRBJ2-7 NA TRBV6-6 CASSYGELSYEQYF TGTGCCAGCAGTTACGGGGAACTTTCCTACGAGCAGTACTTC
NA TRBJ2-2 NA TRBV14 CASSYAGAGELFF TGTGCCAGCAGCTATGCAGGGGCCGGGGAGCTGTTTTTT
NA TRBJ2-1 NA TRBV7-9 CASSLDWGHEQFF TGTGCCAGCAGCTTAGACTGGGGGCATGAGCAGTTCTTC
NA TRBJ2-7 NA TRBV5-6 CASSFLGGAQHEQYF TGTGCCAGCAGCTTCCTAGGGGGGGCCCAACACGAGCAGTACTTC
NA TRBJ2-5 NA TRBV7-2 CASSLGAAGETQYF TGTGCCAGCAGCTTAGGAGCCGCGGGGGAGACCCAGTACTTC
NA TRBJ2-1 NA TRBV19 CASSPQGWKDEQFF TGTGCCAGTAGCCCACAGGGATGGAAGGATGAGCAGTTCTTC
NA TRBJ2-5 NA TRBV6-6 CASSRTGTSQETQYF TGTGCCAGCAGCCGGACCGGGACTTCCCAAGAGACCCAGTACTTC
NA TRBJ1-4 NA TRBV6-6 CASSRDSGMEKLFF TGTGCCAGCTCCCGGGACTCCGGGATGGAAAAACTGTTTTTT
NA TRBJ2-1 TRBD2 TRBV4-3 CASSQGQRGSYNEQFF TGCGCCAGCAGCCAAGGGCAGCGGGGTTCCTACAATGAGCAGTTCTTC
few TRBJ1-4 NA TRBV4-1 CASSPVSEGGPTNEKLFF TGCGCCAGCAGCCCTGTGAGTGAGGGGGGGCCAACTAATGAAAAACTGTTTTTT
NA TRBJ1-3 NA TRBV5-1 CASSSSESSGNTIYF TGCGCCAGCAGCTCCTCCGAGAGCTCTGGAAACACCATATATTTT
NA TRBJ2-7 NA TRBV18 CASSPFTGSYEQYF TGTGCCAGCTCACCATTCACAGGGTCCTACGAGCAGTACTTC
NA TRBJ1-2 NA TRBV7-9 CASSLASVYGYTF TGTGCCAGCAGCTTAGCATCAGTCTATGGCTACACCTTC